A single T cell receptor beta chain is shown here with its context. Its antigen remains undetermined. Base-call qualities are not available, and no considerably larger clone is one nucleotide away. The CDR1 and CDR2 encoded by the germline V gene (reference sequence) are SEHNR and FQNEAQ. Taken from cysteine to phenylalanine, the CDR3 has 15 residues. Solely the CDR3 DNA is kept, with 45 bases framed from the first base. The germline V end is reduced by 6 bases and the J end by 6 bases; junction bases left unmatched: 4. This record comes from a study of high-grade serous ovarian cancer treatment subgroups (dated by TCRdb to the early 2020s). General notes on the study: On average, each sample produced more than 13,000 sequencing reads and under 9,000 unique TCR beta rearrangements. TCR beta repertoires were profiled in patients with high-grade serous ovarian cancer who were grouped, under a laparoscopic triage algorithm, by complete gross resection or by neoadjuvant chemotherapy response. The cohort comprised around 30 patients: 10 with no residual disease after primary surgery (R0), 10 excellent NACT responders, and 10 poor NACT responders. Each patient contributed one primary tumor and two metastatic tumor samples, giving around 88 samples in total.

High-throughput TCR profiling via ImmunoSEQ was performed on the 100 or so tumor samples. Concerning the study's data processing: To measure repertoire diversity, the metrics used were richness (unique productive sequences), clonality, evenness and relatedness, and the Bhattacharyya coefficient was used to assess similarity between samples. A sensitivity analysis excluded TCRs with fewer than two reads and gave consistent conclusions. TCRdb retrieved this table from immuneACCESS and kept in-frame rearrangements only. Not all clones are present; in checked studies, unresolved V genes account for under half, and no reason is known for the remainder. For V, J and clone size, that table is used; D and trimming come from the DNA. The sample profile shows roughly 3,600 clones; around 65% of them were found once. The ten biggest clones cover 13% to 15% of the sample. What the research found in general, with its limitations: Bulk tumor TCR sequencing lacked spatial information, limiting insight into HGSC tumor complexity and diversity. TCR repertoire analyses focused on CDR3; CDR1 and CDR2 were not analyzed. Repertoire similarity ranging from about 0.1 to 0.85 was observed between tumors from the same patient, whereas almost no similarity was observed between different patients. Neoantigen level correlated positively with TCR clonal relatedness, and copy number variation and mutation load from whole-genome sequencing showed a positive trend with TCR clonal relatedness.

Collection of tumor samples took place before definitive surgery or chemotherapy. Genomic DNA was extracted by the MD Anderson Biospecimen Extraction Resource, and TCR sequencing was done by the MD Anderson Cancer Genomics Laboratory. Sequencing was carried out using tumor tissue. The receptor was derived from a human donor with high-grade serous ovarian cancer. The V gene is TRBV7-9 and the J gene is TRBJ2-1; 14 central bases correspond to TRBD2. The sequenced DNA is TGTGCCAGCAGGCTAGGGACTAGCGGGGGCAATGAGCAGTTCTTC. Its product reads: CASRLGTSGGNEQFF. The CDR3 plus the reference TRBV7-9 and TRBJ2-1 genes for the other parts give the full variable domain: DTGVSQNPRHKITKRGQNVTFRCDPISEHNRLYWYRQTLGQGPEFLTYFQNEAQLEKSRLLSDRFSAERPKGSFSTLEIQRTEQGDSAMYLCASRLGTSGGNEQFFGPGTRLTVL.